A selection of T cell receptor beta chains follows, all from one sample in a study of STAT5B mutations in CD4+ large granular lymphocyte leukemia. Libraries were prepared by immunoSEQ multiplex PCR; TCRdb keeps only in-frame clonotypes and omits some of them. The top ten hold 1.5% to 2% of the sample, which has approximately 30,000 clones, 68% seen once. Sample: CD4+ T cells from blood buffy coats. The receptors were gathered from a human donor in good health. Each CDR3 is given with its conserved first and last residue. The D gene is left open where the match is weak. Clone size is stated in some rows and not others, as once, few, many or a class when expanded.

cdr3_nt: TGTGCCAGCAGTTCACAGGGGTCTAAAGGGGACATTCAGTACTTC; cdr3_aa: CASSSQGSKGDIQYF; j_call: TRBJ2-4; v_call: TRBV2; cdr3_length: 15; d_call: TRBD1; clone_size: NA
cdr3_nt: TGTGCCACCAGCAGAGATCAACGGACAGGGTATGGCTACACCTTC; cdr3_aa: CATSRDQRTGYGYTF; j_call: TRBJ1-2; v_call: TRBV15; cdr3_length: 15; d_call: TRBD1; clone_size: once
cdr3_nt: TGTGCCAGCAGCTTGGGCAGGGGGCTTCTCTTTTCTGGCACTGAAGCTTTCTTT; cdr3_aa: CASSLGRGLLFSGTEAFF; j_call: TRBJ1-1; v_call: TRBV7-9; cdr3_length: 18; d_call: TRBD1; clone_size: once
cdr3_nt: TGTGCTAGTGGTTTGGTAGAGAGGGCCAGCTATGGCTACACCTTC; cdr3_aa: CASGLVERASYGYTF; j_call: TRBJ1-2; v_call: TRBV12-5; cdr3_length: 15; d_call: NA; clone_size: NA
cdr3_nt: TGTGCCAGCAGCTTAAGGACGCTCCGGGAGACCCAGTACTTC; cdr3_aa: CASSLRTLRETQYF; j_call: TRBJ2-5; v_call: TRBV7-9; cdr3_length: 14; d_call: NA; clone_size: NA
cdr3_nt: TGCGCCAGCAGCCAAGATCTTTACAATCAGCCCCAGCATTTT; cdr3_aa: CASSQDLYNQPQHF; j_call: TRBJ1-5; v_call: TRBV4-1; cdr3_length: 14; d_call: NA; clone_size: NA
cdr3_nt: TGTGCCACCAGCGGGGGATTCAGTGAAAAACTGTTTTTT; cdr3_aa: CATSGGFSEKLFF; j_call: TRBJ1-4; v_call: TRBV28; cdr3_length: 13; d_call: NA; clone_size: NA
cdr3_nt: TGTGCCAGCAGCACCCGACAGTCCGACTCCTACAATGAGCAGTTCTTC; cdr3_aa: CASSTRQSDSYNEQFF; j_call: TRBJ2-1; v_call: TRBV21-1; cdr3_length: 16; d_call: NA; clone_size: NA
cdr3_nt: TGTGCCAGCAGCCCATCGGGCTACAAAAACATTCAGTACTTC; cdr3_aa: CASSPSGYKNIQYF; j_call: TRBJ2-4; v_call: TRBV5-6; cdr3_length: 14; d_call: NA; clone_size: NA
cdr3_nt: TGTGCCAGCAGTTACTCCGATGGGGCGGTCGAGCAGTACTTC; cdr3_aa: CASSYSDGAVEQYF; j_call: TRBJ2-7; v_call: TRBV6-6; cdr3_length: 14; d_call: NA; clone_size: NA
cdr3_nt: TGTGCCAGCTCCGCCGGACAGCCCAATTCACCCCTCCACTTT; cdr3_aa: CASSAGQPNSPLHF; j_call: TRBJ1-6; v_call: TRBV18; cdr3_length: 14; d_call: NA; clone_size: few
cdr3_nt: TGTGCCAGCAGCTTTGCAGGGGCCGGAGAGACCCAGTACTTC; cdr3_aa: CASSFAGAGETQYF; j_call: TRBJ2-5; v_call: TRBV7-3; cdr3_length: 14; d_call: NA; clone_size: NA
cdr3_nt: TGTGCAAGTCGACAGACACAGACTAACTATGGCTACACCTTC; cdr3_aa: CASRQTQTNYGYTF; j_call: TRBJ1-2; v_call: TRBV12-2; cdr3_length: 14; d_call: NA; clone_size: NA
cdr3_nt: TGTGCCAGCTCACCTATCTATGAGCAGTTCTTC; cdr3_aa: CASSPIYEQFF; j_call: TRBJ2-1; v_call: TRBV18; cdr3_length: 11; d_call: NA; clone_size: NA
cdr3_nt: TGTGCCAGCAGCACCACTGGGTGGATTTTACTCCCCACAACTAATGAAAAACTGTTTTTT; cdr3_aa: CASSTTGWILLPTTNEKLFF; j_call: TRBJ1-4; v_call: TRBV21-1; cdr3_length: 20; d_call: NA; clone_size: few
cdr3_nt: TGCGCCAGCAGCCAGGGGGACAGCCCTTCAACTAATGAAAAACTGTTTTTT; cdr3_aa: CASSQGDSPSTNEKLFF; j_call: TRBJ1-4; v_call: TRBV4-3; cdr3_length: 17; d_call: TRBD1; clone_size: NA
cdr3_nt: TGTGCCAGCAGCGCTACAGCTCTCCTGGGGGGCTCTTACAATGAGCAGTTCTTC; cdr3_aa: CASSATALLGGSYNEQFF; j_call: TRBJ2-1; v_call: TRBV9; cdr3_length: 18; d_call: NA; clone_size: NA
cdr3_nt: TGTGCCAGCAACAACGTCCTCGGCGAGCAGTACTTC; cdr3_aa: CASNNVLGEQYF; j_call: TRBJ2-7; v_call: TRBV7-9; cdr3_length: 12; d_call: NA; clone_size: NA
cdr3_nt: TGTGCCAGCTCACCCCGGCAGGGGAGGGAAGGTGGCTACACCTTC; cdr3_aa: CASSPRQGREGGYTF; j_call: TRBJ1-2; v_call: TRBV18; cdr3_length: 15; d_call: NA; clone_size: NA
cdr3_nt: TGTGCCAGCAGCTTTCGTCAGGCACATATGAACACTGAAGCTTTCTTT; cdr3_aa: CASSFRQAHMNTEAFF; j_call: TRBJ1-1; v_call: TRBV11-3; cdr3_length: 16; d_call: NA; clone_size: NA
cdr3_nt: TGCGCCAGCAGCTCGGGACTAGGACAAAACACCGGGGAGCTGTTTTTT; cdr3_aa: CASSSGLGQNTGELFF; j_call: TRBJ2-2; v_call: TRBV5-1; cdr3_length: 16; d_call: TRBD2; clone_size: NA
cdr3_nt: TGTGCCAGCAGCTATAGCTACGATGTTGGAAACACCATATATTTT; cdr3_aa: CASSYSYDVGNTIYF; j_call: TRBJ1-3; v_call: TRBV7-9; cdr3_length: 15; d_call: NA; clone_size: NA
cdr3_nt: TGTGCCAGCAGTGCCCACAGCCAAGGGGGCTACGAGCAGTACTTC; cdr3_aa: CASSAHSQGGYEQYF; j_call: TRBJ2-7; v_call: TRBV6-4; cdr3_length: 15; d_call: NA; clone_size: NA
cdr3_nt: TGTGCCAGCAGTGAGAATTGGGGTACGCAGTATTTT; cdr3_aa: CASSENWGTQYF; j_call: TRBJ2-3; v_call: TRBV2; cdr3_length: 12; d_call: NA; clone_size: few
cdr3_nt: TGTGCCAGTCAGGGGGTTTTACATAATTCACCCCTCCACTTT; cdr3_aa: CASQGVLHNSPLHF; j_call: TRBJ1-6; v_call: TRBV19; cdr3_length: 14; d_call: TRBD1; clone_size: NA
cdr3_nt: TGTGCCAGCAGCCAAGACTCGGTTGGAAACACCATATATTTT; cdr3_aa: CASSQDSVGNTIYF; j_call: TRBJ1-3; v_call: TRBV14; cdr3_length: 14; d_call: NA; clone_size: NA
cdr3_nt: TGTGCCAGCAGCGCCCGGGATCCACAAGTCAGTGAGCAGTTCTTC; cdr3_aa: CASSARDPQVSEQFF; j_call: TRBJ2-1; v_call: TRBV11-2; cdr3_length: 15; d_call: NA; clone_size: NA
cdr3_nt: TGTGCCACCAGCAGAGGACGAGGGGGGAGGACAGATACGCAGTATTTT; cdr3_aa: CATSRGRGGRTDTQYF; j_call: TRBJ2-3; v_call: TRBV15; cdr3_length: 16; d_call: NA; clone_size: NA
cdr3_nt: TGTGCCAGCAGTCTTGGCCGCGCGGATAATGGTTCACCCCTCCACTTT; cdr3_aa: CASSLGRADNGSPLHF; j_call: TRBJ1-6; v_call: TRBV2; cdr3_length: 16; d_call: NA; clone_size: NA
cdr3_nt: TGTGCCAGCAGCTTAGCTAGGCTTAGCAATCAGCCCCAGCATTTT; cdr3_aa: CASSLARLSNQPQHF; j_call: TRBJ1-5; v_call: TRBV7-8; cdr3_length: 15; d_call: NA; clone_size: once
cdr3_nt: TGCGCCAGCAGCCAAGCTGCGCAGGGGGTCTACGAGCAGTACTTC; cdr3_aa: CASSQAAQGVYEQYF; j_call: TRBJ2-7; v_call: TRBV4-1; cdr3_length: 15; d_call: TRBD1; clone_size: NA
cdr3_nt: TGTGCCAGCAGCCGGGAGGTGTGGTCCTATAATTCACCCCTCCACTTT; cdr3_aa: CASSREVWSYNSPLHF; j_call: TRBJ1-6; v_call: TRBV14; cdr3_length: 16; d_call: NA; clone_size: NA
cdr3_nt: TGTGCCAGCTCACAGGACGGTGGAAACACCATATATTTT; cdr3_aa: CASSQDGGNTIYF; j_call: TRBJ1-3; v_call: TRBV18; cdr3_length: 13; d_call: NA; clone_size: NA
cdr3_nt: TGTGCCATCAAGGAGGAGTCCTACGAGCAGTACTTC; cdr3_aa: CAIKEESYEQYF; j_call: TRBJ2-7; v_call: TRBV2; cdr3_length: 12; d_call: NA; clone_size: NA
cdr3_nt: TGTGCCAGCAGGGCGGGACAGCTCAATCAGCCCCAGCATTTT; cdr3_aa: CASRAGQLNQPQHF; j_call: TRBJ1-5; v_call: TRBV6-1; cdr3_length: 14; d_call: TRBD1; clone_size: NA
cdr3_nt: TGTGCCAGCAGAGAAACAGTCCTGAACACTGAAGCTTTCTTT; cdr3_aa: CASRETVLNTEAFF; j_call: TRBJ1-1; v_call: TRBV7-2; cdr3_length: 14; d_call: NA; clone_size: NA
cdr3_nt: TGTGCCAGCAGCTTAGCACAGGGGGCGCGTATCTCTGAAGCTTTCTTT; cdr3_aa: CASSLAQGARISEAFF; j_call: TRBJ1-1; v_call: TRBV7-9; cdr3_length: 16; d_call: TRBD1; clone_size: few
cdr3_nt: TGTGCCAGCAGTAAAACGGCAGGGGGGACGCAGTATTTT; cdr3_aa: CASSKTAGGTQYF; j_call: TRBJ2-3; v_call: TRBV6-1; cdr3_length: 13; d_call: NA; clone_size: once
cdr3_nt: TGTGCCAGCAGTAACTTAGCGGGGGGGCCGGTAGATACGCAGTATTTT; cdr3_aa: CASSNLAGGPVDTQYF; j_call: TRBJ2-3; v_call: TRBV6-5; cdr3_length: 16; d_call: TRBD2; clone_size: NA
cdr3_nt: TGCAGCGTCGGGGACAGGAGTTATGGCTACACCTTC; cdr3_aa: CSVGDRSYGYTF; j_call: TRBJ1-2; v_call: TRBV29-1; cdr3_length: 12; d_call: TRBD1; clone_size: NA
cdr3_nt: TGCAGCGTCCCCGCACGGACTCAGACAGGCCTCTCAGCTGGGGCCAACGTCCTGACTTTC; cdr3_aa: CSVPARTQTGLSAGANVLTF; j_call: TRBJ2-6; v_call: TRBV29-1; cdr3_length: 20; d_call: NA; clone_size: NA
cdr3_nt: TGTGCCAGCAGAGCCGCTGGGGTCCCCTCGGGGACCCAGTACTTC; cdr3_aa: CASRAAGVPSGTQYF; j_call: TRBJ2-5; v_call: TRBV6-1; cdr3_length: 15; d_call: NA; clone_size: NA
cdr3_nt: TGTGCCAGCAGCTTAAACCAGGCGGAGACCCAGTACTTC; cdr3_aa: CASSLNQAETQYF; j_call: TRBJ2-5; v_call: TRBV11-3; cdr3_length: 13; d_call: NA; clone_size: NA
cdr3_nt: TGTGCCAGCAGCACCAACACAGATACGCAGTATTTT; cdr3_aa: CASSTNTDTQYF; j_call: TRBJ2-3; v_call: TRBV21-1; cdr3_length: 12; d_call: NA; clone_size: NA
cdr3_nt: TGTGCCAGCAGCCTCCCGGGACTAGCGGGGATCAATGAGCAGTTCTTC; cdr3_aa: CASSLPGLAGINEQFF; j_call: TRBJ2-1; v_call: TRBV11-2; cdr3_length: 16; d_call: TRBD2; clone_size: NA
cdr3_nt: TGTGCCAGCAGGCCGACAGATACCTTCGGAAACACCATATATTTT; cdr3_aa: CASRPTDTFGNTIYF; j_call: TRBJ1-3; v_call: TRBV2; cdr3_length: 15; d_call: NA; clone_size: NA
cdr3_nt: TGTGCCAGCAGCCCCAGCGGGACTGGATCCTACGAGCAGTACTTC; cdr3_aa: CASSPSGTGSYEQYF; j_call: TRBJ2-7; v_call: TRBV9; cdr3_length: 15; d_call: TRBD2; clone_size: NA